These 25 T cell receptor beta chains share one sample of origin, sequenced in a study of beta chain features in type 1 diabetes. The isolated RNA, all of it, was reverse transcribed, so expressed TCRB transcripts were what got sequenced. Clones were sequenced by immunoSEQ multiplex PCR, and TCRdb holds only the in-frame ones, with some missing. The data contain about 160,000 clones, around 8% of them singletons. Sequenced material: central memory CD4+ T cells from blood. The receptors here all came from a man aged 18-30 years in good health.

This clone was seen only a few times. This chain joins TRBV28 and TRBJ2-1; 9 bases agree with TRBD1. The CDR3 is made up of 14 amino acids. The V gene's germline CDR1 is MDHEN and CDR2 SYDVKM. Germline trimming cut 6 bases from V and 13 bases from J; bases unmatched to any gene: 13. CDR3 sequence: CASSRPGTGIGQFF. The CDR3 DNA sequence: TGTGCCAGCAGCCGTCCCGGGACAGGGATTGGCCAGTTCTTC.

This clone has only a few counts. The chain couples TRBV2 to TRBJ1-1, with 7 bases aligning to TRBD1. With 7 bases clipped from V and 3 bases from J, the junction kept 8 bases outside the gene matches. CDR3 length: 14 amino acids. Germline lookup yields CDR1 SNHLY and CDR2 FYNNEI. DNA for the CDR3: TGTGCCAGCACGGACAGGCATCGAGACACTGAAGCTTTCTTT. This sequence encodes CASTDRHRDTEAFF.

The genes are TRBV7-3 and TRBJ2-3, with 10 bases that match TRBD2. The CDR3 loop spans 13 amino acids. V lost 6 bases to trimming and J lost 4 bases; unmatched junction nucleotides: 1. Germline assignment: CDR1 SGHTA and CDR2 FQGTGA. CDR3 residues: CASRGTSADTQYF. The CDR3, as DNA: TGTGCCAGCAGAGGGACTAGCGCAGATACGCAGTATTTT.

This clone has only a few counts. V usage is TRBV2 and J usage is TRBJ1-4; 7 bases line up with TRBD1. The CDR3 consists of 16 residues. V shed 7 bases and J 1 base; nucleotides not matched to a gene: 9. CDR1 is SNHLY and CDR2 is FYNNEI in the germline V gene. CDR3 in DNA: TGTGCCAGCATGACAGGGATGGGAGTAACTAATGAAAAACTGTTTTTT. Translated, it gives CASMTGMGVTNEKLFF.

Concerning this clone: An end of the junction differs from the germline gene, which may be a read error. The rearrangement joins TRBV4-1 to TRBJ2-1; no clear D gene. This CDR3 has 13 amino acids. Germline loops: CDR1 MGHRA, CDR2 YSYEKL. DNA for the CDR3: TGTGCCAGCAGCCAAGTGGCATACAATGAGCAGTTCTTC. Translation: CASSQVAYNEQFF.

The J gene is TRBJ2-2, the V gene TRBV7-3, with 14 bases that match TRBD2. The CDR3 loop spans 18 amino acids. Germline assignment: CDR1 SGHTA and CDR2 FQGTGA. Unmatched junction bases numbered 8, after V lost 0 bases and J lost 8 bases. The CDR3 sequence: CASSLTSRTSGGPGELFF. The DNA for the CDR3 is TGTGCCAGCAGCTTAACGTCTCGGACTAGCGGGGGGCCGGGGGAGCTGTTTTTT.

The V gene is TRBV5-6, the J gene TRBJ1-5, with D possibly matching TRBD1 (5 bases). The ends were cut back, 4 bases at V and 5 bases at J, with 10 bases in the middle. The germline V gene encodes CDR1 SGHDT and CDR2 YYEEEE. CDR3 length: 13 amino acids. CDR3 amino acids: CASSTDRDQPQHF. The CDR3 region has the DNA TGTGCCAGCAGCACAGACAGAGATCAGCCCCAGCATTTT.

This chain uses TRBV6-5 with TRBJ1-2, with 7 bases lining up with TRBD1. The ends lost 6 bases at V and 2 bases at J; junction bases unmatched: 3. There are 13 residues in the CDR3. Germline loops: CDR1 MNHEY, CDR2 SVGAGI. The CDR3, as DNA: TGTGCCAGCAGAATGGACAGGAACTATGGCTACACCTTC. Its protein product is CASRMDRNYGYTF.

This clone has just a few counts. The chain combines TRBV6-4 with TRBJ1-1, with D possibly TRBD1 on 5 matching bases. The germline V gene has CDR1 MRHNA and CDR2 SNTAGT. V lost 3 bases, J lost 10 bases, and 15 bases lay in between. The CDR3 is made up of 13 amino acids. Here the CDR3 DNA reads TGTGCCAGCAGTGAGATTTGGGGGGAGAGAGCTTTCTTT. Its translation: CASSEIWGERAFF.

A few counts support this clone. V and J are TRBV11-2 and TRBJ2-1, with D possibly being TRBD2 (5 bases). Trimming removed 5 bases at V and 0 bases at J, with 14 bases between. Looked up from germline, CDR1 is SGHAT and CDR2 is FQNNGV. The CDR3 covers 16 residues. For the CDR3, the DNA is TGTGCCAGCAGCCCCGCTGGGGAGAGCTCCTACAATGAGCAGTTCTTC. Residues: CASSPAGESSYNEQFF.

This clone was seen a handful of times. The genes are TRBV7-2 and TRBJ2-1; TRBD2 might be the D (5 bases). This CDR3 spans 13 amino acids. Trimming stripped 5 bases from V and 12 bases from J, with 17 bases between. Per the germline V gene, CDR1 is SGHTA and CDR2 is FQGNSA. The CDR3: CASSLDPGLVQFF. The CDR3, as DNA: TGTGCCAGCAGCCTCGACCCGGGGTTGGTGCAGTTCTTC.

The chain's CDR3 is CASSYSPYRDSPLHF. Here the CDR3 DNA reads TGTGCCAGCAGTTACTCCCCGTATCGGGATTCACCCCTCCACTTT. The V gene is TRBV6-6, the J gene TRBJ1-6; D gene uncertain. The V end was cut by 0 bases, the J end by 8 bases, with 11 bases between. The germline gives CDR1 MNHNY, CDR2 SVGAGI (reference sequence). The CDR3 has 15 amino acids.

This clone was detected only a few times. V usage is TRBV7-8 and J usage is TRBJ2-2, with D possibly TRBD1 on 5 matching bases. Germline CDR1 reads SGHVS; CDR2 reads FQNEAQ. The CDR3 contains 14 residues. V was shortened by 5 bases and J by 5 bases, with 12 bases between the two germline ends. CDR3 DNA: TGTGCCAGCAGCCCGCGCAGGGTTACCGGGGAGCTGTTTTTT. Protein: CASSPRRVTGELFF.

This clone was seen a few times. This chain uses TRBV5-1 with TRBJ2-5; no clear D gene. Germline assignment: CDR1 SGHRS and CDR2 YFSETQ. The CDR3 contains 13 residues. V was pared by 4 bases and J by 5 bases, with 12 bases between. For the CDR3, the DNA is TGCGCCAGCAGCGGGTTGATCGGGGAGACCCAGTACTTC. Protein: CASSGLIGETQYF.

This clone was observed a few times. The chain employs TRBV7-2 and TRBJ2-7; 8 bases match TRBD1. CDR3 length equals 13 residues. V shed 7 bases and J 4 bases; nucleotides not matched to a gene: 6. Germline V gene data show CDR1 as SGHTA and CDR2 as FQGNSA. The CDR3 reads CASTLDRAYEQYF. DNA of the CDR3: TGTGCCAGCACCCTGGACAGGGCTTACGAGCAGTACTTC.

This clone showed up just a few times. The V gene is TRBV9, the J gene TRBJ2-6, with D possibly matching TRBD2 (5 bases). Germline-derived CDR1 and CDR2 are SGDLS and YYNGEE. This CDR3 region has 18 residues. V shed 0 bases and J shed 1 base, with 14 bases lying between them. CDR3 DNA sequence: TGTGCCAGCAGCGTAGTCCCCAGAGGGCTTTCTGGGGCCAACGTCCTGACTTTC. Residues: CASSVVPRGLSGANVLTF.

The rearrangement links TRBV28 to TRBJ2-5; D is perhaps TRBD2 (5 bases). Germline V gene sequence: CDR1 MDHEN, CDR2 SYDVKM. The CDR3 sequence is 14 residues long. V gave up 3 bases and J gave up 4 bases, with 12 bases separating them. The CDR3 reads CASSFQRVSETQYF. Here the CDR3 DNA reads TGTGCCAGCAGTTTCCAGAGGGTTTCAGAGACCCAGTACTTC.

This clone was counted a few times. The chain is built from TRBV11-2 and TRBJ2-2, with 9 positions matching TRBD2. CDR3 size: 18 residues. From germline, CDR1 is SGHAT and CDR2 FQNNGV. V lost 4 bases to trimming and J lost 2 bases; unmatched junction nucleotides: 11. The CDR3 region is CASSSYILSGSNTGELFF. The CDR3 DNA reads TGTGCCAGCAGCTCCTATATTCTTAGCGGGAGCAACACCGGGGAGCTGTTTTTT.

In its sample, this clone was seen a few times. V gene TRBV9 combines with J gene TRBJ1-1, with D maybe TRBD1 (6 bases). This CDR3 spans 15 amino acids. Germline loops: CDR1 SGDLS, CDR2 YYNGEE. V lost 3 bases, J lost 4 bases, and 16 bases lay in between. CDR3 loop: CASSARTQGFTEAFF. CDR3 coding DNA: TGTGCCAGCAGCGCAAGGACACAGGGATTCACTGAAGCTTTCTTT. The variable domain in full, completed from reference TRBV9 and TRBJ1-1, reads DSGVTQTPKHLITATGQRVTLRCSPRSGDLSVYWYQQSLDQGLQFLIQYYNGEERAKGNILERFSAQQFPDLHSELNLSSLELGDSALYFCASSARTQGFTEAFFGQGTRLTVV.

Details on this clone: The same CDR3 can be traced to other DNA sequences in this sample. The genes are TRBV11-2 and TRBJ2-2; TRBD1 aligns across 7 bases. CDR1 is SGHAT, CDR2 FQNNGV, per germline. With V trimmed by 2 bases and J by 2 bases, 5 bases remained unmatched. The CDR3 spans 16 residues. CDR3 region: CASSLQTGSNTGELFF. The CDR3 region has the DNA TGTGCCAGCAGCTTACAGACAGGGAGCAACACCGGGGAGCTGTTTTTT.

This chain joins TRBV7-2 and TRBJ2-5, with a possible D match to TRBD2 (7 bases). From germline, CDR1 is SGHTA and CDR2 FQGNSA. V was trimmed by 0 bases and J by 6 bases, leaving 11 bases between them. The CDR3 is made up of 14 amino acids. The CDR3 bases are TGTGCCAGCAGCTTAGCAGGGGGGGGGCAGACCCAGTACTTC. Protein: CASSLAGGGQTQYF.

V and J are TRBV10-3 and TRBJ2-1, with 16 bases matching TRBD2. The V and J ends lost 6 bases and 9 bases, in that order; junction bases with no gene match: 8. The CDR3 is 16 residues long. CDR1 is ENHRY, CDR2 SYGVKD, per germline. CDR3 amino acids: CAIRTGTSGRASEQFF. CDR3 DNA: TGTGCCATCAGAACCGGGACTAGCGGGAGGGCCTCTGAGCAGTTCTTC.

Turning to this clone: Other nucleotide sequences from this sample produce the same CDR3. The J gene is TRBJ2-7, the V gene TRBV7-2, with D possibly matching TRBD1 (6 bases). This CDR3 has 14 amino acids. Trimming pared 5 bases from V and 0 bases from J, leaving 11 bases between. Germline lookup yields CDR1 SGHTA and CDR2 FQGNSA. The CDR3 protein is CASSADSISYEQYF. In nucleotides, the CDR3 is TGTGCCAGCAGCGCGGACAGTATCTCCTACGAGCAGTACTTC.

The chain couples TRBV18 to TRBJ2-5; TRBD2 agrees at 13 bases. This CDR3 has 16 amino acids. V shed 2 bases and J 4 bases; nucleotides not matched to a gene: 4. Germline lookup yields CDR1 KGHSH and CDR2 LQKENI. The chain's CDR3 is CASSPGLAGVRETQYF. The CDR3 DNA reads TGTGCCAGCTCACCAGGACTAGCGGGAGTGAGAGAGACCCAGTACTTC.

CDR3 bases: TGTGCCAGCAGCCCTGACTTCGGGTCTAGCACAGATACGCAGTATTTT. This encodes CASSPDFGSSTDTQYF. The chain uses TRBV7-2 and TRBJ2-3, with D unclear. Trimming stripped 5 bases from V and 0 bases from J, with 15 bases between. The CDR3 sequence is 16 residues long. Per germline, CDR1 SGHTA and CDR2 FQGNSA. The variable domain in full, with the rest retrieved from reference TRBV7-2 and TRBJ2-3, is GAGVSQSPSNKVTEKGKDVELRCDPISGHTALYWYRQSLGQGLEFLIYFQGNSAPDKSGLPSDRFSAERTGGSVSTLTIQRTQQEDSAVYLCASSPDFGSSTDTQYFGPGTRLTVL.